These T cell receptor beta chains were read from a single sample in a study of blood T cell repertoires in COVID-19. Generated by immunoSEQ multiplex PCR, the TCRdb table keeps only in-frame clones and is missing some. The sample contains hundreds of thousands of clones, around 80% of which appear only once. Sequenced: PBMCs or T cells enriched from blood (not recorded which). The receptors here all came from a man aged 40-49 years who had been exposed to COVID-19. The CDR3 runs from the conserved cysteine through the conserved F or W. D genes are given only for firm matches. A clone size is listed for some rows: how often the clone was seen (once, few, many), or a class if it is expanded.

V gene: TRBV4-1; D gene: TRBD1; J gene: TRBJ1-4; clone size: .; CDR3 DNA: TGCGCCAGCAGCCAGGTACAGGGGGCAGGTGAAAAACTGTTTTTT; CDR3 protein: CASSQVQGAGEKLFF
V gene: TRBV5-4; D gene: TRBD1; J gene: TRBJ2-1; clone size: few; CDR3 DNA: TGTGCCAGCAGCTTGTACGGGTCCCAGGGGGAGTTCTTC; CDR3 protein: CASSLYGSQGEFF
V gene: TRBV10-1; D gene: .; J gene: TRBJ1-2; clone size: .; CDR3 DNA: TGCGCCAGCAGTGAGTCGATGACAGCTCTCACCTTC; CDR3 protein: CASSESMTALTF
V gene: TRBV2; D gene: .; J gene: TRBJ2-7; clone size: .; CDR3 DNA: TGTGCCAGCAGTGAAGTTTGGGACACCCGCTACGAGCAGTACTTC; CDR3 protein: CASSEVWDTRYEQYF
V gene: TRBV14; D gene: .; J gene: TRBJ2-3; clone size: .; CDR3 DNA: TGTGCCAGCAGCCAAGGAACAGGGATAGCGATCACAGATACGCAGTATTTT; CDR3 protein: CASSQGTGIAITDTQYF
V gene: TRBV21-1; D gene: .; J gene: TRBJ1-2; clone size: .; CDR3 DNA: TGTGCCAGCAGCAAACCCCAGGGCGAAAACTATGGCTACACCTTC; CDR3 protein: CASSKPQGENYGYTF
V gene: TRBV11-2; D gene: .; J gene: TRBJ2-3; clone size: once; CDR3 DNA: TGTGCCAGCAGCCCCGAGGGAGCGCTCACAGATACGCAGTATTTT; CDR3 protein: CASSPEGALTDTQYF
V gene: TRBV11-2; D gene: TRBD2; J gene: TRBJ2-5; clone size: .; CDR3 DNA: TGTGCCAGCAGCCGCGACTTTGGTAGCGGGACGCCAGGGGAGACCCAGTACTTC; CDR3 protein: CASSRDFGSGTPGETQYF
V gene: TRBV13; D gene: TRBD2; J gene: TRBJ2-5; clone size: .; CDR3 DNA: TGTGCCAGCAGCTTAGAAGGCGGGAGAGGTGTCGAGACCCAGTACTTC; CDR3 protein: CASSLEGGRGVETQYF
V gene: TRBV30; D gene: .; J gene: TRBJ1-1; clone size: once; CDR3 DNA: TGTGCCTGGAGTGCAGACAGAAGACAAGCTTTCTTT; CDR3 protein: CAWSADRRQAFF
V gene: TRBV5-1; D gene: .; J gene: TRBJ2-2; clone size: .; CDR3 DNA: TGCGCCAGCAGCTTCGGGCTAGCTAGTTTAACCGGGGAGCTGTTTTTT; CDR3 protein: CASSFGLASLTGELFF
V gene: TRBV6-5; D gene: TRBD1; J gene: TRBJ2-7; clone size: .; CDR3 DNA: TGTGCCAGCAGTCCAGGGGGCCGCTCCTACGAGCAGTACTTC; CDR3 protein: CASSPGGRSYEQYF
V gene: TRBV11-3; D gene: .; J gene: TRBJ2-3; clone size: .; CDR3 DNA: TGTGCCAGCAGCTCCAACATCCGAGATACGCAGTATTTT; CDR3 protein: CASSSNIRDTQYF
V gene: TRBV2; D gene: .; J gene: TRBJ2-1; clone size: .; CDR3 DNA: TGTGCCAGCAAGAGCAGGGCCCCCCTTTACAATGAGCAGTTCTTC; CDR3 protein: CASKSRAPLYNEQFF
V gene: TRBV12-5; D gene: .; J gene: TRBJ2-4; clone size: .; CDR3 DNA: TGTGCTAGTGGTTTGCTGGGGGCGCAGAGGGTAGCCAAAAACATTCAGTACTTC; CDR3 protein: CASGLLGAQRVAKNIQYF
V gene: TRBV2; D gene: .; J gene: TRBJ2-2; clone size: .; CDR3 DNA: TGTGCCAGCATCCTTGGACTCCGGACGGACAACACCGGGGAGCTGTTTTTT; CDR3 protein: CASILGLRTDNTGELFF
V gene: TRBV9; D gene: .; J gene: TRBJ1-1; clone size: .; CDR3 DNA: TGTGCCAGCAGCTCCTCAATCGGCCGCGGCACTGAAGCTTTCTTT; CDR3 protein: CASSSSIGRGTEAFF
V gene: TRBV10-1; D gene: .; J gene: TRBJ1-1; clone size: .; CDR3 DNA: TGCGCCAGCAGTGGACCGGGGTTGTATGGAACTGAAGCTTTCTTT; CDR3 protein: CASSGPGLYGTEAFF
V gene: TRBV11-2; D gene: .; J gene: TRBJ2-7; clone size: .; CDR3 DNA: TGTGCCAGCAGCTTAGTAACGGCGGTAGCCTACGAGCAGTACTTC; CDR3 protein: CASSLVTAVAYEQYF
V gene: TRBV3-1/TRBV3-2; D gene: TRBD2; J gene: TRBJ2-1; clone size: once; CDR3 DNA: TGTGCCAGCAGCTCTTCGGGGGGTGAGCAGTTCTTC; CDR3 protein: CASSSSGGEQFF
V gene: TRBV18; D gene: .; J gene: TRBJ2-5; clone size: once; CDR3 DNA: TGTGCCAGCTCCCTCAACATGGAGACCCAGTACTTC; CDR3 protein: CASSLNMETQYF
V gene: TRBV9; D gene: .; J gene: TRBJ2-2; clone size: .; CDR3 DNA: TGTGCCAGCAGCACATACCCGGGGATGGGTATCACCGGGGAGCTGTTTTTT; CDR3 protein: CASSTYPGMGITGELFF
V gene: TRBV27; D gene: TRBD2; J gene: TRBJ2-3; clone size: once; CDR3 DNA: TGTGCCACCCAAGAGGTATACGGGACTAGCGGTCTATCGTCCACAGATACGCAGTATTTT; CDR3 protein: CATQEVYGTSGLSSTDTQYF
V gene: TRBV3-1/TRBV3-2; D gene: TRBD2; J gene: TRBJ2-5; clone size: .; CDR3 DNA: TGTGCCAGCAGCCAAAAAGCCCGGACTAGCGGGCTTTGGGAGACCCAGTACTTC; CDR3 protein: CASSQKARTSGLWETQYF
V gene: TRBV6-5; D gene: TRBD1; J gene: TRBJ1-2; clone size: .; CDR3 DNA: TGTGCCAGCGACCTTCCGGGACAGGGAAGGGTCTACACCTTC; CDR3 protein: CASDLPGQGRVYTF
V gene: TRBV5-1; D gene: .; J gene: TRBJ1-2; clone size: .; CDR3 DNA: TGCGCCAGCGGATACCGCGCGGGGCCCCTCTATGGCTACACCTTC; CDR3 protein: CASGYRAGPLYGYTF
V gene: TRBV2; D gene: .; J gene: TRBJ1-1; clone size: .; CDR3 DNA: TGTGCCAGCAGTTCGATGGCAAGAGAAGCTTTCTTT; CDR3 protein: CASSSMAREAFF
V gene: TRBV7-3; D gene: .; J gene: TRBJ1-4; clone size: .; CDR3 DNA: TGTGCCAGCAGCTTAAGGGCCTCAACTAATGAAAAACTGTTTTTT; CDR3 protein: CASSLRASTNEKLFF
V gene: TRBV3-1/TRBV3-2; D gene: TRBD1; J gene: TRBJ2-1; clone size: .; CDR3 DNA: TGTGCCAGCAGCCAAGCCGGGACAGCAAACAATGAGCAGTTCTTC; CDR3 protein: CASSQAGTANNEQFF
V gene: TRBV13; D gene: TRBD1; J gene: TRBJ2-7; clone size: .; CDR3 DNA: TGTGCCAGCAGCGTGGGGACAGGGTTCTCCTACGAGCAGTACTTC; CDR3 protein: CASSVGTGFSYEQYF
V gene: TRBV23-1; D gene: .; J gene: TRBJ1-6; clone size: .; CDR3 DNA: TGCGCCAGCAGTCAAGACCCGGCGGGCGATAATTCACCCCTCCACTTT; CDR3 protein: CASSQDPAGDNSPLHF
V gene: TRBV3-1/TRBV3-2; D gene: TRBD1; J gene: TRBJ2-1; clone size: .; CDR3 DNA: TGTGCCAGCAGCCAAGACGGGGACAGGGCCAATGAGCAGTTCTTC; CDR3 protein: CASSQDGDRANEQFF
V gene: TRBV15; D gene: .; J gene: TRBJ2-7; clone size: .; CDR3 DNA: TGTGCCACCAGCAGTGGCGCCCGGCAGGACTTC; CDR3 protein: CATSSGARQDF
V gene: TRBV6-5; D gene: .; J gene: TRBJ1-2; clone size: .; CDR3 DNA: TGTGCCAGCAGCCCCCTGGGGCCCCAAAGCGGCTACACCTTC; CDR3 protein: CASSPLGPQSGYTF
V gene: TRBV5-1; D gene: .; J gene: TRBJ2-5; clone size: .; CDR3 DNA: TGCGCCAGCACCCAGATCACACCCCGCGACAATCAAAATCAAGAGACCCAGTACTTC; CDR3 protein: CASTQITPRDNQNQETQYF
V gene: TRBV7-6; D gene: .; J gene: TRBJ1-2; clone size: .; CDR3 DNA: TGTGCCAGCAGCTATGAGCCACGGACAGACTACACCTTC; CDR3 protein: CASSYEPRTDYTF
V gene: TRBV6-1; D gene: TRBD1; J gene: TRBJ2-1; clone size: few; CDR3 DNA: TGTGCCAGCAGTGACCTCGACAGGGGGCTTTCCTTCTTC; CDR3 protein: CASSDLDRGLSFF
V gene: TRBV9; D gene: TRBD2; J gene: TRBJ2-6; clone size: .; CDR3 DNA: TGTGCCAGCAGCGTAGGACTAGCGGGAAGCGGCTGGGCCAACGTCCTGACTTTC; CDR3 protein: CASSVGLAGSGWANVLTF
V gene: TRBV14; D gene: TRBD2; J gene: TRBJ2-7; clone size: .; CDR3 DNA: TGTGCCAGCAGCCAAATCCTCGGGACTAGCGGGAGCATCTCCTACGAGCAGTACTTC; CDR3 protein: CASSQILGTSGSISYEQYF
V gene: TRBV7-9; D gene: TRBD1; J gene: TRBJ1-6; clone size: few; CDR3 DNA: TGTGCCAGCAGCTCTACAGGGGTTTCCTATAATTCACCCCTCCACTTT; CDR3 protein: CASSSTGVSYNSPLHF
V gene: TRBV30; D gene: .; J gene: TRBJ1-2; clone size: .; CDR3 DNA: TGTGCCTGGAACAGGGAGAACTATGGCTACACCTTC; CDR3 protein: CAWNRENYGYTF
V gene: TRBV15; D gene: .; J gene: TRBJ2-7; clone size: .; CDR3 DNA: TGTGCCACCAGCAGAAACAGGGCGTCGAACGAGCAGTACTTC; CDR3 protein: CATSRNRASNEQYF
V gene: TRBV2; D gene: .; J gene: TRBJ1-1; clone size: few; CDR3 DNA: TGTGCCAGCAGTGTCGCTGAAGCTTTCTTT; CDR3 protein: CASSVAEAFF
V gene: TRBV4-1; D gene: .; J gene: TRBJ1-6; clone size: .; CDR3 DNA: TGCGCCAGCAGCCAAGTTGGTAGGAGTAATTCACCCCTCCACTTT; CDR3 protein: CASSQVGRSNSPLHF
V gene: TRBV9; D gene: .; J gene: TRBJ2-1; clone size: .; CDR3 DNA: TGTGCCAGCAGCGTAGACACCCTCAGCGGTGAGCAGTTCTTC; CDR3 protein: CASSVDTLSGEQFF
V gene: TRBV7-7; D gene: TRBD1; J gene: TRBJ1-2; clone size: .; CDR3 DNA: TGTGCTAGCAGCTTGCCCCGATCTCGGGACAGCGATATTACCTCCTATGGCTACACCTTC; CDR3 protein: CASSLPRSRDSDITSYGYTF
V gene: TRBV30; D gene: TRBD1; J gene: TRBJ2-5; clone size: .; CDR3 DNA: TGTGCCTGGAGTACTCTCGACAGGGGGGCAGAGACCCAGTACTTC; CDR3 protein: CAWSTLDRGAETQYF
V gene: TRBV10-3; D gene: TRBD2; J gene: TRBJ2-3; clone size: .; CDR3 DNA: TGTGCCATCAGTGTTACTAGCGGGATGAGGGGCACAGATACGCAGTATTTT; CDR3 protein: CAISVTSGMRGTDTQYF
V gene: TRBV7-2; D gene: .; J gene: TRBJ1-5; clone size: once; CDR3 DNA: TGTGCCAGCAGCTTAAGGGCGGGGGGCGATCAGCCCCAGCATTTT; CDR3 protein: CASSLRAGGDQPQHF
V gene: TRBV11-2; D gene: .; J gene: TRBJ1-1; clone size: .; CDR3 DNA: TGTGCCACCTCCTGGCGGGGCAAGACTGAAGCTTTCTTT; CDR3 protein: CATSWRGKTEAFF